This T cell receptor beta chain was identified during a study of CD8+CD57+ T cells in acquired aplastic anemia. Study-wide background: Quantities of DNA derived from sorted CD4+ and CD8+ cells averaged around 3 ug. General study findings and limits: Some 31 sequences, all CD8+ CDR3, were shared between patients and controls. No significant difference in CD8+ Simpson's diversity was found between patients and controls.

Germline lookup yields CDR1 SGHTA and CDR2 FQGTGA. The CDR3 loop spans 12 amino acids. V shed 8 bases and J shed 9 bases, with 14 bases lying between them. Profiling of TCR beta VDJ combinations and CDR3 sequences used genomic DNA as template. TCRdb reanalysed the reads using MiXCR and keeps one entry per CDR3 protein. The sample shows hundreds of thousands of distinct CDR3 sequences, roughly 68% of them seen only once. Worth noting for this clonotype: Its antigen remains unidentified.

The TCR sequence derives from a human donor in good health, serving as a control. The chain has TRBV7-3 and TRBJ1-5, with D possibly TRBD1 on 6 matching bases. What was sequenced was sorted CD4+, CD8+, or CD8+CD57+ T cells (not recorded which) from PBMCs. CDR3 amino acids: CASWTAKVPQHF. In DNA form, the CDR3 reads TGTGCCAGCTGGACAGCGAAAGTGCCCCAGCATTTT.